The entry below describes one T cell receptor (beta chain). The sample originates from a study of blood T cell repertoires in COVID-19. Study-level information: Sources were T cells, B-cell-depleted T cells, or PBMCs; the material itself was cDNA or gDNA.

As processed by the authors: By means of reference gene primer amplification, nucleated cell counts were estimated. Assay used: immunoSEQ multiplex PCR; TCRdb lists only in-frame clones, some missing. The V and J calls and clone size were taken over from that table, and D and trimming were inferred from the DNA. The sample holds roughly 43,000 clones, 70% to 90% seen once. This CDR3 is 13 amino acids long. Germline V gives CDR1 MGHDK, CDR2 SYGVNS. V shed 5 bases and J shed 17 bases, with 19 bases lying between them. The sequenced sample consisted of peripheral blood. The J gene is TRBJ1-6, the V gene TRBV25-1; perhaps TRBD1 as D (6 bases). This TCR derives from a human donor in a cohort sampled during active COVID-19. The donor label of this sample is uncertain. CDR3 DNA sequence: TGTGCCAGCAGTAATTCCGGGACAATCTCGTTCCACTTT. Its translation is CASSNSGTISFHF.